This T cell receptor (beta chain) was found in a study of OX40 agonist ivuxolimab in advanced cancers. About the study: The dose of intravenous ivuxolimab that patients received every 2 weeks ranged from 0.01 to 10 mg/kg. Study findings and constraints: The study observed clonal expansion of CD4+ and CD8+ blood T cells by week 6 at 0.1 to 3.0 mg/kg.

Here immunoSEQ multiplex PCR was the method, and the copy in TCRdb shows in-frame clones only, minus some. The table lists tens of thousands of clones, around 90% of them singletons, with more than 15% in the top ten. Comments on this clone: What it recognizes is unknown.

Trimming at V came to 1 base and at J to 0 bases, leaving 3 bases not matched to a gene. CDR1 and CDR2 from the germline V gene are LGHNA and YNFKEQ. The CDR3 extends over 19 amino acids. Patients who had autoimmune disease history or got systemic immunosuppression were left out. The sample was CD4+ or CD8+ T cells sorted from blood, taken in a trial of the OX40 agonist ivuxolimab. The receptor comes from an adult with an advanced solid tumor such as melanoma, head and neck, liver or kidney cancer. V gene TRBV4-2 combines with J gene TRBJ2-1, with 16 bases fitting TRBD2. DNA for the CDR3: TGTGCCAGCAGCCAAGTGGGACTAGCGGGAGGGAGCTCCTACAATGAGCAGTTCTTC. Amino acids: CASSQVGLAGGSSYNEQFF.